The entry that follows covers one TCR beta chain sequence. Original analysis: Estimation of nucleated cell counts was performed using reference gene primer amplification. Clones were sequenced by immunoSEQ multiplex PCR, and TCRdb holds only the in-frame ones, with some missing. From that table come the V and J calls and clone size; the DNA was used to work out D and trimming. The sample has roughly 200,000 clones, about 85% seen once. The J segment lost 8 bases and the V segment lost 6 bases, leaving 12 bases of the junction unmatched. The CDR3 loop spans 15 amino acids. Germline loops: CDR1 PRHDT, CDR2 FYEKMQ (reference sequence). These data originate in a study of blood T cell repertoires in COVID-19. Study at large: In each case, the material was cDNA or gDNA derived from T cells, B-cell-depleted T cells, or PBMCs.

The sequence was collected from a middle-aged man who had recovered from COVID-19. Source material: PBMCs or T cells enriched from blood (not recorded which). The chain is built from TRBV13 and TRBJ2-1; 8 nucleotides line up with TRBD1. The CDR3 spells CASRPEDRATDEQFF. The CDR3 DNA is TGTGCCAGCAGACCAGAGGACAGGGCAACGGATGAGCAGTTCTTC.